The 27 T cell receptor beta chains given below trace back to one sample, sequenced in a study of cytomegalovirus exposure and HLA in healthy donors. The PCR made use of 60 Vbeta and 13 Jbeta primers. Some clones are missing from TCRdb's copy, which holds only in-frame ones; the method was immunoSEQ multiplex PCR. The table records about 60,000 clones, 70% to 80% of them present only once. The specimen was PBMCs. Receptors were obtained from an older woman in good health and CMV-seropositive.

The chain recombines TRBV7-2 with TRBJ2-1; possible D gene TRBD1, 6 bases. Germline values: CDR1 SGHTA, CDR2 FQGNSA. Trimming took 2 bases from V and 0 from J, leaving 11 bases between them. This CDR3 region has 16 residues. This chain's CDR3 is CASSLSGTLSYNEQFF. In nucleotides, the CDR3 is TGTGCCAGCAGCTTATCCGGGACACTCTCCTACAATGAGCAGTTCTTC. The complete variable domain, with remaining parts taken from reference TRBV7-2 and TRBJ2-1, reads GAGVSQSPSNKVTEKGKDVELRCDPISGHTALYWYRQSLGQGLEFLIYFQGNSAPDKSGLPSDRFSAERTGGSVSTLTIQRTQQEDSAVYLCASSLSGTLSYNEQFFGPGTRLTVL.

This clone has only a few counts. V gene TRBV30 combines with J gene TRBJ1-6, with D unclear. This CDR3 is 12 amino acids long. Germline V lookup: CDR1 GTSNPN, CDR2 SVGIG (reference sequence). The V and J ends lost 3 bases and 7 bases respectively, with 7 bases between them. The CDR3 DNA reads as TGTGCCTGGAGCGCCCAGAATTCACCCCTCCACTTT. Its protein is CAWSAQNSPLHF.

This clone was seen once. The gene calls are TRBV18 and TRBJ1-1; TRBD1 matches at 11 bases. CDR3 length: 15 residues. Trimming removed 3 bases from V and 11 bases from J; junction bases left unmatched: 11. CDR1 KGHSH and CDR2 LQKENI come from the germline V gene. The CDR3 is CASSPRTGGAFPAFF. In DNA form, the CDR3 reads TGTGCCAGCTCACCTCGGACAGGGGGCGCTTTTCCGGCTTTCTTT.

Worth noting for this clone: Other DNA sequences from this sample encode an identical CDR3 as well. J is TRBJ2-5 and V is TRBV5-6; 13 bases agree with TRBD2. CDR3 size: 17 residues. Germline assignment: CDR1 SGHDT and CDR2 YYEEEE. Trimming took 4 bases from V and 5 from J; bases not matched to a gene: 11. The CDR3 bases are TGTGCCAGCAGCCCCGGAACTAGCGGGGGGGTAGGGGAGACCCAGTACTTC. Residues: CASSPGTSGGVGETQYF.

CDR3 loop: CASSLDDRGNTEAFF. CDR3 sequence (DNA): TGTGCCAGCAGCTTAGATGACAGGGGGAACACTGAAGCTTTCTTT. The chain couples TRBV7-9 to TRBJ1-1; 8 nucleotides agree with TRBD1. Trimming cost V 1 base and J 1 base; bases outside gene matches: 2. The CDR3 is made up of 15 amino acids. Germline assignment: CDR1 SEHNR and CDR2 FQNEAQ (reference sequence).

The chain carries TRBV27 and TRBJ2-4; 7 bases line up with TRBD2. J lost 7 bases, V lost 5 bases, and 8 bases had no gene match. The CDR3 runs 14 residues. Germline V lookup: CDR1 MNHEY, CDR2 SMNVEV (reference sequence). The CDR3 nucleotides are TGTGCCAGCAGTACGCGCGTGGGGGGGAACATTCAGTACTTC. Encoded protein: CASSTRVGGNIQYF.

This clone is a singleton in its sample. CDR3 bases: TGTGCCAGCAGCCCCAGTGACAGGGGCGGCTACACCTTC. It specifies CASSPSDRGGYTF. This chain links TRBV7-2 with TRBJ1-2, with 8 bases identical to TRBD1. The CDR3 loop spans 13 amino acids. V shed 5 bases, J shed 8 bases, and the junction held 7 bases outside the gene matches. Germline values: CDR1 SGHTA, CDR2 FQGNSA.

This sequence joins TRBV7-2 and TRBJ2-2; 13 nucleotides align to TRBD2. The CDR3 extends over 16 amino acids. V shed 5 bases and J 7 bases; nucleotides not matched to a gene: 7. Germline values: CDR1 SGHTA, CDR2 FQGNSA. The CDR3: CASSITSGGAIGELFF. The CDR3 DNA follows: TGTGCCAGCAGCATTACTAGCGGGGGGGCCATCGGGGAGCTGTTTTTT.

This clone appeared a few times. This chain connects TRBV2 to TRBJ1-2, with unresolved D. The CDR3 covers 11 residues. Looked up from germline, CDR1 is SNHLY and CDR2 is FYNNEI. Trimming removed 6 bases from V and 0 bases from J, with 2 bases in between. The CDR3 nucleotides are TGTGCCAGCAGCTCTAACTATGGCTACACCTTC. Residues: CASSSNYGYTF.

The rearrangement joins TRBV9 to TRBJ2-1; TRBD2 matches at 7 bases. V gave up 0 bases and J gave up 8 bases; unmatched junction bases: 11. In germline, CDR1 is SGDLS, CDR2 YYNGEE. The CDR3 is 16 amino acids. The CDR3 sequence is CASSVGASGHGDEQFF. The DNA for the CDR3 is TGTGCCAGCAGCGTAGGTGCTAGCGGACACGGGGATGAGCAGTTCTTC. The whole variable domain, filled in from reference TRBV9 and TRBJ2-1, reads DSGVTQTPKHLITATGQRVTLRCSPRSGDLSVYWYQQSLDQGLQFLIQYYNGEERAKGNILERFSAQQFPDLHSELNLSSLELGDSALYFCASSVGASGHGDEQFFGPGTRLTVL.

This clone was found once. The CDR3: CASSLLPGQGEEDGYTF. As DNA, the CDR3 is TGTGCCAGCAGCTTATTACCGGGACAGGGGGAGGAGGATGGCTACACCTTC. V usage is TRBV11-2 and J usage is TRBJ1-2; 11 positions match TRBD1. V was pared by 2 bases and J by 6 bases, with 11 bases of the junction left unmatched. There are 17 residues in the CDR3. Looked up from germline, CDR1 is SGHAT and CDR2 is FQNNGV. The entire variable domain, with the rest obtained from reference TRBV11-2 and TRBJ1-2, is as follows: EAGVAQSPRYKIIEKRQSVAFWCNPISGHATLYWYQQILGQGPKLLIQFQNNGVVDDSQLPKDRFSAERLKGVDSTLKIQPAKLEDSAVYLCASSLLPGQGEEDGYTFGSGTRLTVV.

This clone was seen only once. The gene calls are TRBV19 and TRBJ2-7; D perhaps matches TRBD2 (6 bases). Germline CDR1 LNHDA, CDR2 SQIVND (reference sequence). Trimming left V 3 bases short and J 6 bases short, with 15 bases between. The CDR3 extends over 14 amino acids. CDR3 in DNA: TGTGCCAGTAGTATCGGGGGTTCTAGGGGCGAGCAGTACTTC. The encoded protein is CASSIGGSRGEQYF.

The chain is built from TRBV6-6 and TRBJ1-2, with a tentative D call TRBD1 (6 bases). Germline CDR1 and CDR2: MNHNY and SVGAGI (reference sequence). CDR3 length: 14 amino acids. V lost 6 bases and J 3 bases, leaving 14 bases between the germline ends. The CDR3 DNA reads as TGTGCCAGCAGGGGGGCTCATTGGGACTATGGCTACACCTTC. It encodes CASRGAHWDYGYTF.

This clone occurred a few times. A far bigger clonotype differs at one base, so this is likely a read error. Other DNA sequences from this sample encode an identical CDR3 as well. This chain joins TRBV5-1 and TRBJ1-1; D unclear. The V and J ends lost 4 bases and 2 bases respectively, with 9 bases between them. The CDR3 is 13 residues long. Germline CDR1 and CDR2: SGHRS and YFSETQ. CDR3 DNA: TGCGCCAGCAGCCGCCGGGATAACACTGAAGCTTTCTTT. Residues: CASSRRDNTEAFF.

The rearrangement uses TRBV27 and TRBJ2-7; 11 nucleotides align to TRBD2. Trimming took 5 bases from V and 7 from J; bases not matched to a gene: 10. This CDR3 has 15 residues. CDR1 is MNHEY, CDR2 SMNVEV, per germline (reference sequence). The CDR3 loop reads CASSDGTSGVREQYF. The CDR3 DNA follows: TGTGCCAGCAGTGACGGGACTAGCGGTGTTAGGGAGCAGTACTTC.

This clone occurred a few times. This CDR3 is CASTRLSFTDTQYF. The CDR3 nucleotides read TGTGCCAGCACCAGACTCAGTTTCACAGATACGCAGTATTTT. The chain is built from TRBV2 and TRBJ2-3; D not resolved. This CDR3 comprises 14 residues. Germline V CDR1 and CDR2: SNHLY, FYNNEI. The V and J ends lost 7 bases and 2 bases respectively, with 13 bases between them.

On this clone itself: A read error likely explains this, since a far larger clone differs by one base. Distinct nucleotide sequences in the sample also encode this CDR3. This sequence joins TRBV7-9 and TRBJ1-1; 7 bases align to TRBD1. CDR1 is SEHNR, CDR2 FQNEAQ, per germline (reference sequence). The CDR3 runs to 14 residues. V lost 3 bases and J lost 5; bases outside the gene matches: 6. CDR3 bases: TGTGCCAGCAGCTTGCAGGGGGAGCGGACTGAAGCTTTCTTT. The encoded protein is CASSLQGERTEAFF.

The chain uses TRBV7-2 and TRBJ2-7; D perhaps matches TRBD2 (7 bases). Germline V gene sequence: CDR1 SGHTA, CDR2 FQGNSA. Trimming left V 5 bases short and J 2 bases short, with 22 bases between. The CDR3 loop spans 17 amino acids. The CDR3 region has the DNA TGTGCCAGCAGCATTCGGAGGACAGCGGGACAACCCTACGAGCAGTACTTC. Its protein product is CASSIRRTAGQPYEQYF.

In its sample, this clone was seen a few times. The CDR3 region has the DNA TGTGCCAGCAGCTTAGCGGAGGACTTTTCGTGGGCCAACGTCCTGACTTTC. It yields the protein CASSLAEDFSWANVLTF. The chain recombines TRBV7-8 with TRBJ2-6; D possibly corresponds to TRBD2 (5 bases). Trimming removed 0 bases from V and 5 bases from J, with 14 bases in between. There are 17 residues in the CDR3. Germline-derived CDR1 and CDR2 are SGHVS and FQNEAQ.

This clone was counted a few times. The chain employs TRBV18 and TRBJ2-1; possible D gene TRBD2, 7 bases. Germline values: CDR1 KGHSH, CDR2 LQKENI. The CDR3 extends over 16 amino acids. The ends were cut back, 0 bases at V and 3 bases at J, with 12 bases in the middle. The CDR3 sequence is CASSPPGGQVYNEQFF. The CDR3 DNA reads TGTGCCAGCTCACCACCGGGGGGGCAGGTCTACAATGAGCAGTTCTTC.

The chain has TRBV5-8 and TRBJ1-4, with D perhaps TRBD1 (5 bases). V gave up 2 bases and J gave up 7 bases, with 18 bases separating them. This CDR3 contains 16 residues. Germline-derived CDR1 and CDR2 are SGHTS and YDEGEE. The CDR3 loop is CASSFQRDSHGEKLFF. DNA of the CDR3: TGTGCCAGCAGCTTCCAACGGGACTCCCACGGTGAAAAACTGTTTTTT. Looking up the rest from reference TRBV5-8 and TRBJ1-4 gives the full variable domain: EAGVTQSPTHLIKTRGQQATLRCSPISGHTSVYWYQQALGLGLQFLLWYDEGEERNRGNFPPRFSGRQFPNYSSELNVNALELEDSALYLCASSFQRDSHGEKLFFGSGTQLSVL.

V and J are TRBV28 and TRBJ2-1; TRBD2 matches at 8 bases. With 3 bases clipped from V and 6 bases from J, the junction kept 4 bases outside the gene matches. Germline V gene sequence: CDR1 MDHEN, CDR2 SYDVKM. The CDR3 spans 14 residues. The chain's CDR3 is CASSFGGARNEQFF. For the CDR3, the DNA is TGTGCCAGCAGTTTCGGGGGGGCTCGCAATGAGCAGTTCTTC.

This clone was counted once. The chain recombines TRBV5-4 with TRBJ2-4; the match to TRBD2 covers 8 bases. Germline V gene sequence: CDR1 SGHNT, CDR2 YYREEE (reference sequence). Trimming cost V 3 bases and J 8 bases; bases outside gene matches: 16. The length of the CDR3 is 17 residues. The CDR3: CASSWTRGGQGTDIQYF. The CDR3 bases are TGTGCCAGCAGCTGGACTCGGGGGGGGCAGGGTACGGACATTCAGTACTTC. The full variable domain, its missing parts supplied by reference TRBV5-4 and TRBJ2-4, is ETGVTQSPTHLIKTRGQQVTLRCSSQSGHNTVSWYQQALGQGPQFIFQYYREEENGRGNFPPRFSGLQFPNYSSELNVNALELDDSALYLCASSWTRGGQGTDIQYFGAGTRLSVL.

This chain links TRBV14 with TRBJ2-7; 9 bases map to TRBD1. Looked up from germline, CDR1 is SGHDN and CDR2 is FVKESK. Trimming removed 4 bases from V and 5 bases from J; junction bases left unmatched: 9. The CDR3 has 15 amino acids. This CDR3 is CASSPRTGALNEQYF. CDR3 DNA sequence: TGTGCCAGCAGCCCTCGGACAGGGGCACTGAACGAGCAGTACTTC.

The chain carries TRBV10-3 and TRBJ2-7, with 9 positions matching TRBD1. CDR3 length: 14 residues. V lost 5 bases and J lost 4; bases outside the gene matches: 6. Germline V gives CDR1 ENHRY, CDR2 SYGVKD. The DNA for the CDR3 is TGTGCCATCAGTCCGGGACAGGGCCTGTACGAGCAGTACTTC. Amino acids: CAISPGQGLYEQYF.

The rearrangement uses TRBV2 and TRBJ2-5; D gene unclear. The end of the DNA fits TRBJ2-7 better, so the J call may be wrong. The CDR3 length is 14 residues. CDR1 is SNHLY and CDR2 is FYNNEI in the germline V gene. The CDR3 loop is CASSDIWDSYEQYF. The CDR3 nucleotides are TGTGCCAGCAGTGATATTTGGGACTCCTACGAGCAGTACTTC.

This clone was seen just once. V is TRBV18 and J is TRBJ2-7, with D maybe TRBD1 (6 bases). There are 18 residues in the CDR3. V shed 0 bases and J shed 0 bases, with 18 bases lying between them. Germline V gives CDR1 KGHSH, CDR2 LQKENI. Here the CDR3 DNA reads TGTGCCAGCTCACCACCGATAGGGGGACCGGGCCGCTCCTACGAGCAGTACTTC. Amino acids: CASSPPIGGPGRSYEQYF.